The rows below give T cell receptor beta chains drawn from one sample of a study of T-cell reconstitution after alpha-beta-depleted transplantation in children. One entry per CDR3 protein, called by TCRdb with MiXCR from the PCR reads. The sample gives fewer than 750,000 distinct CDR3 sequences, more than 20% of which show up once; under 45% is in the top ten. The sample was PBMCs, taken before TCRalphabeta/CD19-depleted stem cell transplant. These receptors all stem from a boy younger than two with Wiskott-Aldrich syndrome, due to receive a stem cell transplant. CDR3s include the opening cysteine and the closing phenylalanine or tryptophan. Where a row states a size, it is once, few, many or the class of an expanded clone; other rows omit it.

abundance: .; j_gene: TRBJ2-7; v_gene: TRBV5-1; CDR3aa: CASSLQGYYEQYF
abundance: few; j_gene: TRBJ1-1; v_gene: TRBV12-3/TRBV12-4; CDR3aa: CASSLVRTTEAFF
abundance: .; j_gene: TRBJ2-3; v_gene: TRBV20-1; CDR3aa: CSARDLNLAGGPGTDTQYF
abundance: few; j_gene: TRBJ2-1; v_gene: TRBV7-3; CDR3aa: CASSLSPAGGVNEQFF
abundance: .; j_gene: TRBJ2-7; v_gene: TRBV27; CDR3aa: CASSLLGASSYEQYF
abundance: few; j_gene: TRBJ2-7; v_gene: TRBV20-1; CDR3aa: CSASLEWGGRVWQYF
abundance: .; j_gene: TRBJ2-2; v_gene: TRBV25-1; CDR3aa: CASRAGGGNTGELFF
abundance: few; j_gene: TRBJ1-6; v_gene: TRBV7-2; CDR3aa: CATEGGSYNSPLHF
abundance: .; j_gene: TRBJ2-1; v_gene: TRBV19; CDR3aa: CASSSPSGIIDEQFF
abundance: .; j_gene: TRBJ1-6; v_gene: TRBV20-1; CDR3aa: CSAREGQGAQPHF
abundance: few; j_gene: TRBJ2-7; v_gene: TRBV5-1; CDR3aa: CASRLTRQLTYEQYF
abundance: .; j_gene: TRBJ2-7; v_gene: TRBV7-9; CDR3aa: CASSLLAGDSEQYF
abundance: many; j_gene: TRBJ1-5; v_gene: TRBV28; CDR3aa: CASNTQGAPQHF
abundance: .; j_gene: TRBJ2-1; v_gene: TRBV3-1; CDR3aa: CASSQGPGPTHF
abundance: few; j_gene: TRBJ2-2; v_gene: TRBV15; CDR3aa: CATSKRTGDLSGELFF
abundance: few; j_gene: TRBJ2-5; v_gene: TRBV7-2; CDR3aa: CASSPTLGTLQGTQYF
abundance: once; j_gene: TRBJ2-7; v_gene: TRBV7-2; CDR3aa: CASSLTSGTNEQYF
abundance: few; j_gene: TRBJ2-7; v_gene: TRBV7-3; CDR3aa: CASSCGRDWQRPRVYEQYF
abundance: few; j_gene: TRBJ2-2; v_gene: TRBV5-5; CDR3aa: CASSSPGLVGSGELFF
abundance: .; j_gene: TRBJ2-1; v_gene: TRBV5-1; CDR3aa: CASSGLGTPENEQFF
abundance: .; j_gene: TRBJ2-2; v_gene: TRBV6-5; CDR3aa: CASSFNDPFSGELFF
abundance: .; j_gene: TRBJ2-3; v_gene: TRBV19; CDR3aa: CASSMTTDTQYF
abundance: few; j_gene: TRBJ2-3; v_gene: TRBV7-8; CDR3aa: CASSFGPDTQYF
abundance: few; j_gene: TRBJ2-1; v_gene: TRBV12-3/TRBV12-4; CDR3aa: CASSFRLDSNPHNEQFF